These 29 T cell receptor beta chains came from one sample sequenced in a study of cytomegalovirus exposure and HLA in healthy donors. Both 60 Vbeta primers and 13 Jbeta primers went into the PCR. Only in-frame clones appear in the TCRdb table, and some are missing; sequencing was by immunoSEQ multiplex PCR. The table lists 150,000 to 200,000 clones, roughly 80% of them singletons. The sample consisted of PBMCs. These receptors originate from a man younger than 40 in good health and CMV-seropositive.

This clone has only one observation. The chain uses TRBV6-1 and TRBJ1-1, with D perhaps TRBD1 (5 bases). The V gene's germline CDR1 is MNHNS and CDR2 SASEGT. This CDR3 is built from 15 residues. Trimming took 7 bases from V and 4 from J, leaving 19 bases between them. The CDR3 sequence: CASTPIFGGSTEAFF. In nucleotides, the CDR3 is TGTGCCAGCACCCCCATTTTCGGGGGGAGCACTGAAGCTTTCTTT.

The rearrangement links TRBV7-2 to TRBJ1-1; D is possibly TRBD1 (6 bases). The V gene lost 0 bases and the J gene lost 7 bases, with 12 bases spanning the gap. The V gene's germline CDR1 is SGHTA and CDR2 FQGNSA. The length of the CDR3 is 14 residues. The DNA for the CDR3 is TGTGCCAGCAGCTTAGCTGTCAGGGGTGGTGAAGCTTTCTTT. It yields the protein CASSLAVRGGEAFF.

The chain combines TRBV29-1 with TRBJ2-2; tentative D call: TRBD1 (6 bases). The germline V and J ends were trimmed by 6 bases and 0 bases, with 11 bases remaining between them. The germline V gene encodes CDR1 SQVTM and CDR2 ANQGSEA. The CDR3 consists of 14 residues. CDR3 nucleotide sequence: TGCAGCGTGCGAGGGACATCGAACACCGGGGAGCTGTTTTTT. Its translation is CSVRGTSNTGELFF.

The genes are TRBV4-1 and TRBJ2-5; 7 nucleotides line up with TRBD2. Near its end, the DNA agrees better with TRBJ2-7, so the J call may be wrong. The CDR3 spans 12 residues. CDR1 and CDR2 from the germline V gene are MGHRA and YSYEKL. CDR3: CASSLSGDEQYF. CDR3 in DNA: TGCGCCAGCAGCCTCAGCGGGGACGAGCAGTACTTC.

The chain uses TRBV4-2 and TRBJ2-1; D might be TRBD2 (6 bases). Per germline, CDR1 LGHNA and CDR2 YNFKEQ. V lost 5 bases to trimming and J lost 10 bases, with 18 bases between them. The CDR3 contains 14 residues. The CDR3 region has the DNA TGTGCCAGCAGCATAGGGACTCTCGCCAGGGAGCAGTTCTTC. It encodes CASSIGTLAREQFF.

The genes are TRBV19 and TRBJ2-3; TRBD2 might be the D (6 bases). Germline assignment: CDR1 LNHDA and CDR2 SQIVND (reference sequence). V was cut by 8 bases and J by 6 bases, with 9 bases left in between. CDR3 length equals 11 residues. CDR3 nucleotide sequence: TGTGCCAGTCGACTAGTGGATACGCAGTATTTT. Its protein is CASRLVDTQYF.

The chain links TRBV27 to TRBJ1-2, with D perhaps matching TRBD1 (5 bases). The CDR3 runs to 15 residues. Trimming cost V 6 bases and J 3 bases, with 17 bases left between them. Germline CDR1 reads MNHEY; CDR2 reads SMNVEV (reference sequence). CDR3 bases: TGTGCCAGCAGGGGATCAGGGTCCGAGGACTATGGCTACACCTTC. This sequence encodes CASRGSGSEDYGYTF.

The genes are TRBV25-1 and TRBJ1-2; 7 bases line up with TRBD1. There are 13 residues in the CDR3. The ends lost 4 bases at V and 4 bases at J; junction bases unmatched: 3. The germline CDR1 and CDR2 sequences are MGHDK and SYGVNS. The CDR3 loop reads CASSVQGFYGYTF. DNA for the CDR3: TGTGCCAGCAGTGTACAGGGGTTCTATGGCTACACCTTC.

The CDR3 bases are TGCGCCAGCAGCCAGATAGACAGGGGTCGTGAGCAGTTCTTC. This sequence encodes CASSQIDRGREQFF. The rearrangement links TRBV5-1 to TRBJ2-1; 8 bases match TRBD1. Germline values: CDR1 SGHRS, CDR2 YFSETQ. The V and J ends lost 4 bases and 9 bases, in that order; junction bases with no gene match: 9. There are 14 residues in the CDR3.

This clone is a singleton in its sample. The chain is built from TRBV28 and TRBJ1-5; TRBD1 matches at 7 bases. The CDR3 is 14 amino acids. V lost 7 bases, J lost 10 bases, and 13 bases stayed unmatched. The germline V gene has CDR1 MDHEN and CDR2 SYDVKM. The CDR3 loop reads CASIIRHRGGPQHF. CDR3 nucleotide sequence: TGTGCCAGCATTATCCGCCACAGGGGAGGCCCCCAGCATTTT.

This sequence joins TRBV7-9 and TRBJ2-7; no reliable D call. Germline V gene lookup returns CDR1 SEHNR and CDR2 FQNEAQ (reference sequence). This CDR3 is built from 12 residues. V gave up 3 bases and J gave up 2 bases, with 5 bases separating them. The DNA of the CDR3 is TGTGCCAGCAGCTTTAATACCTACGAGCAGTACTTC. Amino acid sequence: CASSFNTYEQYF.

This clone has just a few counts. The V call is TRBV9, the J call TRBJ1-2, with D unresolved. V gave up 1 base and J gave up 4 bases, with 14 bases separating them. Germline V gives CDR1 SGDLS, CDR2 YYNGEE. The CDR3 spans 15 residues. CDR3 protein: CASSVQEGSVYGYTF. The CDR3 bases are TGTGCCAGCAGCGTACAAGAGGGTAGTGTCTATGGCTACACCTTC.

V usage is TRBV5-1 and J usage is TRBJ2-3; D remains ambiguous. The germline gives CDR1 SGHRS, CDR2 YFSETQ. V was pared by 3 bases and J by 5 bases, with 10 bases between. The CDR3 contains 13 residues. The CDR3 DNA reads TGCGCCAGCAGCTCCAATGTCGGAGATACGCAGTATTTT. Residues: CASSSNVGDTQYF.

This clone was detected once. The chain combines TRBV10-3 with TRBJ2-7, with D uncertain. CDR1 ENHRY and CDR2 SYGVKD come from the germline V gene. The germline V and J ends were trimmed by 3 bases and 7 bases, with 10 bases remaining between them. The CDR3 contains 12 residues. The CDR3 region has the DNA TGTGCCATCAGTGACCTCGCGTATGAGCAGTACTTC. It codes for CAISDLAYEQYF.

The CDR3 here is CASSPIAGGLNTDTQYF. Written as DNA, the CDR3 is TGTGCCAGCAGCCCCATAGCGGGGGGACTTAACACAGATACGCAGTATTTT. This sequence joins TRBV5-4 and TRBJ2-3, with 10 bases matching TRBD2. V shed 4 bases and J 2 bases; nucleotides not matched to a gene: 10. The CDR3 totals 17 residues. The V gene's germline CDR1 is SGHNT and CDR2 YYREEE (reference sequence).

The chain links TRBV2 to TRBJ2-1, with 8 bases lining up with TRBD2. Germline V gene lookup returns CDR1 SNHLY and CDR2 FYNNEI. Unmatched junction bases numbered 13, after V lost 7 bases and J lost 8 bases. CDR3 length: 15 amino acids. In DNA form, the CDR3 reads TGTGCCAGCAAAGGATGGCGGGGGGCCAACGATGAGCAGTTCTTC. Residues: CASKGWRGANDEQFF.

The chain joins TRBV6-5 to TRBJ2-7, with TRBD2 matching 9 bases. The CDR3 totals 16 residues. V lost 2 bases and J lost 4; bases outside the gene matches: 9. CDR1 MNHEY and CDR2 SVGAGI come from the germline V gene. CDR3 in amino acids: CASSYGAGGRAYEQYF. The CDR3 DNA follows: TGTGCCAGCAGTTACGGTGCGGGGGGGCGGGCTTACGAGCAGTACTTC.

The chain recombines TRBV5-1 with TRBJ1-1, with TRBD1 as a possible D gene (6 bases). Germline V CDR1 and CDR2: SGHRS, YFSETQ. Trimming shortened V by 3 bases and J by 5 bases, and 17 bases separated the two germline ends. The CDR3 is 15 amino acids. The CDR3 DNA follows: TGCGCCAGCAGCTGGGAGTGGGGGGGCGGAACTGAAGCTTTCTTT. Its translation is CASSWEWGGGTEAFF.

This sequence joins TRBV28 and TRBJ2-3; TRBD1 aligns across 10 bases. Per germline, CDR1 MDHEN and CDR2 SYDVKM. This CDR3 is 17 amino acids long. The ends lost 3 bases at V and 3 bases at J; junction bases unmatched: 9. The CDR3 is CASSFPGTGDETDTQYF. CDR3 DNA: TGTGCCAGCAGTTTCCCCGGGACAGGGGATGAGACAGATACGCAGTATTTT.

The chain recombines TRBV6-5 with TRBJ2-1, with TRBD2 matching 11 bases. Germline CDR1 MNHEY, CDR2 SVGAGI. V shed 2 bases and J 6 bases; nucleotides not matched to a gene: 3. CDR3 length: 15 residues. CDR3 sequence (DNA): TGTGCCAGCAGTTACCCGGGACTAGCGGCCAATGAGCAGTTCTTC. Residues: CASSYPGLAANEQFF.

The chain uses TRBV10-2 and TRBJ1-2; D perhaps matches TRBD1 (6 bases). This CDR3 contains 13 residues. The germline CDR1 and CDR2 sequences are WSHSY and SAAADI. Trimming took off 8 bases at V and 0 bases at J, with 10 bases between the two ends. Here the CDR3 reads CASRDTANYGYTF. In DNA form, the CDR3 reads TGCGCCAGCCGGGACACAGCTAACTATGGCTACACCTTC.

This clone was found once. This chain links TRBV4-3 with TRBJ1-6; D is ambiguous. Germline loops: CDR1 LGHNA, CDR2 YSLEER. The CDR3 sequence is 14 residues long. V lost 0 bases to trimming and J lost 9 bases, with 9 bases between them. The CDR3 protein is CASSQETAPSPLHF. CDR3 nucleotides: TGCGCCAGCAGCCAAGAAACTGCTCCTTCACCCCTCCACTTT.

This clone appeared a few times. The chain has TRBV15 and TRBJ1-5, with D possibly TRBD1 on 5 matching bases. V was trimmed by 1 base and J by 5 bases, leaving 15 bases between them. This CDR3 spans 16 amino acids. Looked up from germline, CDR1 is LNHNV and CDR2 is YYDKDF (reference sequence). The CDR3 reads CATSRAGRQGHQPQHF. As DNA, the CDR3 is TGTGCCACCAGCAGAGCTGGGAGGCAGGGACATCAGCCCCAGCATTTT.

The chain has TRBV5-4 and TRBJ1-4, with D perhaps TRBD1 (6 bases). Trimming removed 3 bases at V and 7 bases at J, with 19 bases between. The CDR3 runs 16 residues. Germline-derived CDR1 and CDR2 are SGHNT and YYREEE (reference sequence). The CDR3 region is CASSSGTPSGGEKLFF. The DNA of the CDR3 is TGTGCCAGCAGCTCTGGGACACCATCCGGAGGTGAAAAACTGTTTTTT.

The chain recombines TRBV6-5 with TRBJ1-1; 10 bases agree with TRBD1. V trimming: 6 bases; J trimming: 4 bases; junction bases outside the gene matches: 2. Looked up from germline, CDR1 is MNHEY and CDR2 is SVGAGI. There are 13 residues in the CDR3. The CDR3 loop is CASSRTGGTEAFF. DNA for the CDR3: TGTGCCAGCAGCAGGACAGGGGGCACTGAAGCTTTCTTT.

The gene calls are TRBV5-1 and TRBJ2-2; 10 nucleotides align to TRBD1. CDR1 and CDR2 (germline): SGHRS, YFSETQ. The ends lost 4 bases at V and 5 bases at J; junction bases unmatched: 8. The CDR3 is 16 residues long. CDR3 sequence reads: CASSPPTGGGTGELFF. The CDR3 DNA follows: TGCGCCAGCAGCCCCCCGACAGGGGGCGGTACCGGGGAGCTGTTTTTT.

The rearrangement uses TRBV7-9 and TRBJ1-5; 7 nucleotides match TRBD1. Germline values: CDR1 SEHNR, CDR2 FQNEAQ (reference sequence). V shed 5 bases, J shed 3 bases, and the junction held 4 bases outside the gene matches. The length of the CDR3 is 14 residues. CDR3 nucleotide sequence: TGTGCCAGCAGCATGACAGGGTACAATCAGCCCCAGCATTTT. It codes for CASSMTGYNQPQHF.

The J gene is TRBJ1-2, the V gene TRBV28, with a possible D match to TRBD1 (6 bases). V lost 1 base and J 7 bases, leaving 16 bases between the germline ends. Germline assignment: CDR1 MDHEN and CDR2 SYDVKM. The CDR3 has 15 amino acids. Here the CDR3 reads CASSLFGQGRGGYTF. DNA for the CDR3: TGTGCCAGCAGTTTATTTGGGCAGGGGAGGGGTGGCTACACCTTC.

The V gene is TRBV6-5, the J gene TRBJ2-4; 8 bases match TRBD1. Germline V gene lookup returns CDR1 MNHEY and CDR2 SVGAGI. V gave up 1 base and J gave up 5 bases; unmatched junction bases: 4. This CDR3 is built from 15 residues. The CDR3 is CASSYLPGQENIQYF. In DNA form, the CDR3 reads TGTGCCAGCAGTTACTTACCGGGACAGGAAAACATTCAGTACTTC.